The rows below give T cell receptor beta chains drawn from one sample of a study of T cell responses to AZD1222 COVID-19 vaccine. The protocol was immunoSEQ multiplex PCR, while the TCRdb copy is restricted to in-frame clones and leaves out a portion. The sample records 120,000 or so clones, roughly 90% being singletons. The material sequenced was peripheral blood, taken 28 days after the second AZD1222 dose. The receptor source for this set is an adult who received the AZD1222 COVID-19 vaccine. Each CDR3 is given with its conserved first and last residue. A D gene is named only where the DNA matches it firmly. Size is stated for part of the rows, as once, few or many counts, or as a class when the clone is expanded.

v_gene	j_gene	d_gene	abundance	CDR3aa	CDR3nt
TRBV2	TRBJ1-2	-	few	CASSDTSGYGYTF	TGTGCCAGCAGTGATACGTCAGGCTATGGCTACACCTTC
TRBV4-1	TRBJ1-2	-	once	CASSQDSGAGSYGYTF	TGCGCCAGCAGCCAAGACAGTGGGGCAGGGTCCTATGGCTACACCTTC
TRBV5-4	TRBJ2-1	TRBD2	-	CASSPQRGNYNEQFF	TGTGCCAGCAGCCCACAGCGGGGGAACTACAATGAGCAGTTCTTC
TRBV7-3	TRBJ2-2	TRBD2	-	CASSLGPTSGNTGELFF	TGTGCCAGCAGCTTAGGCCCCACTAGCGGAAACACCGGGGAGCTGTTTTTT
TRBV5-4	TRBJ1-4	-	-	CASSEDGATNEKLFF	TGTGCCAGCAGCGAAGACGGGGCAACTAATGAAAAACTGTTTTTT
TRBV7-3	TRBJ2-1	-	once	CAPTPGLCNEQFF	TGTGCCCCCACCCCCGGCCTATGCAATGAGCAGTTCTTC
TRBV25-1	TRBJ2-1	-	-	CASSALGPGGNEQFF	TGTGCCAGCAGTGCTCTAGGCCCTGGGGGCAATGAGCAGTTCTTC
TRBV5-4	TRBJ1-2	-	-	CASSLGGPTVF	TGTGCCAGCAGCTTGGGGGGCCCCACGGTCTTC
TRBV5-6	TRBJ2-7	-	-	CASKIDGGVSYEQYF	TGTGCCAGCAAGATTGATGGAGGTGTATCCTACGAGCAGTACTTC
TRBV7-9	TRBJ2-1	-	many	CASSAQGGDEQFF	TGTGCCAGCAGCGCACAGGGAGGCGATGAGCAGTTCTTC
TRBV6-5	TRBJ1-6	-	-	CASSWSDGLALHF	TGTGCCAGCAGTTGGTCCGACGGCCTTGCCCTCCACTTT
TRBV10-3	TRBJ2-3	TRBD2	-	CAISPDGTSGTDTQYF	TGTGCCATCAGCCCCGACGGGACTAGCGGCACAGATACGCAGTATTTT
TRBV6-6	TRBJ1-5	TRBD1	many	CASSPRQGAVSNQPQHF	TGTGCCAGCAGTCCAAGGCAGGGGGCGGTTAGCAATCAGCCCCAGCATTTT
TRBV7-2	TRBJ2-3	-	-	CASSLAGVHTDTQYF	TGTGCCAGCAGCTTAGCGGGAGTACACACAGATACGCAGTATTTT
TRBV2	TRBJ1-2	-	-	CASSSAALDYGYTF	TGTGCCAGCAGTTCCGCTGCCTTGGACTATGGCTACACCTTC
TRBV30	TRBJ1-2	-	-	CAWSGTEGNYGYTF	TGTGCCTGGAGTGGGACGGAAGGCAACTATGGCTACACCTTC
TRBV5-1	TRBJ2-5	TRBD2	-	CASSLGLAGGETQYF	TGCGCCAGCAGCCTCGGACTAGCGGGCGGAGAGACCCAGTACTTC
TRBV6-5	TRBJ1-1	-	-	CASSYSVFGEAFF	TGTGCCAGCAGTTACTCTGTGTTCGGTGAAGCTTTCTTT
TRBV27	TRBJ1-2	-	few	CASSLGGRFGDGYTF	TGTGCCAGCAGTTTAGGCGGCCGCTTCGGAGATGGCTACACCTTC
TRBV7-2	TRBJ1-5	-	-	CASSLLVYQPQHF	TGTGCCAGCAGCTTATTGGTTTATCAGCCCCAGCATTTT
TRBV10-2	TRBJ2-5	-	-	CASSGARRSKETQYF	TGCGCCAGCTCCGGGGCGAGAAGGAGTAAAGAGACCCAGTACTTC
TRBV7-8	TRBJ1-2	-	-	CASSPGMSYGYTF	TGTGCCAGCAGCCCCGGGATGAGCTATGGCTACACCTTC
TRBV5-1	TRBJ1-5	-	-	CASSRVPGYSQPQHF	TGCGCCAGCAGCCGGGTCCCAGGGTACAGTCAGCCCCAGCATTTT
TRBV12-3/TRBV12-4	TRBJ2-7	-	-	CASSWGSTYEQYF	TGTGCCAGCAGTTGGGGGTCCACCTACGAGCAGTACTTC
TRBV7-6	TRBJ2-7	-	-	CASSLGRGVPYEQYF	TGTGCCAGCAGCTTAGGGCGCGGGGTTCCCTACGAGCAGTACTTC
TRBV13	TRBJ1-2	TRBD1	-	CASSLQGDGYTF	TGTGCCAGCAGCCTCCAGGGGGATGGCTACACCTTC
TRBV27	TRBJ2-6	-	-	CASSLLVPDSPGANVLTF	TGTGCCAGCAGTTTATTAGTTCCGGATAGCCCTGGGGCCAACGTCCTGACTTTC
TRBV5-1	TRBJ1-6	TRBD1	-	CASSLTGEDSPLHF	TGCGCCAGCAGCCTGACAGGGGAGGATTCACCCCTCCACTTT
TRBV5-6	TRBJ1-1	-	-	CASSQPGTGYTEAFF	TGTGCCAGCAGTCAACCGGGCACAGGATACACTGAAGCTTTCTTT
TRBV7-8	TRBJ2-7	-	-	CASSLELGHEQYF	TGTGCCAGCAGCTTAGAATTAGGGCACGAGCAGTACTTC
TRBV27	TRBJ1-5	TRBD1	-	CASRQGAVSNQPQHF	TGTGCCAGCAGACAGGGGGCGGTTAGCAATCAGCCCCAGCATTTT
TRBV5-6	TRBJ1-2	-	-	CASSLAGFTQRANYGYTF	TGTGCCAGCAGCTTGGCCGGTTTCACGCAGCGAGCTAACTATGGCTACACCTTC
TRBV5-1	TRBJ1-1	TRBD1	-	CASSGTGSNTEAFF	TGCGCCAGCAGCGGGACAGGGAGTAACACTGAAGCTTTCTTT
TRBV10-2	TRBJ2-3	TRBD2	-	CASSGGLAGADTQYF	TGCGCCAGCAGTGGAGGACTAGCGGGAGCAGATACGCAGTATTTT
TRBV19	TRBJ1-2	-	-	CASNRQVLSNYGYTF	TGTGCCAGTAACAGACAGGTCCTTTCTAACTATGGCTACACCTTC
TRBV27	TRBJ1-4	TRBD1	-	CASSFHGQGEKLFF	TGTGCCAGCAGTTTTCACGGACAGGGGGAAAAACTGTTTTTT
TRBV6-5	TRBJ1-2	-	-	CASSSPGRNYYGYTF	TGTGCCAGCAGTTCGCCGGGACGGAATTACTATGGCTACACCTTC
TRBV28	TRBJ1-1	-	-	CASSESGGSKTEAFF	TGTGCCAGCAGTGAGAGCGGGGGGTCGAAGACTGAAGCTTTCTTT
TRBV19	TRBJ2-7	-	-	CASSQGRSYEQYF	TGTGCCAGTAGTCAGGGAAGGTCCTACGAGCAGTACTTC
TRBV4-1	TRBJ1-5	-	once	CASSQGFTGGQPQHF	TGCGCCAGCAGCCAAGGTTTTACAGGCGGGCAGCCCCAGCATTTT
TRBV7-9	TRBJ1-5	-	once	CASSPGGARDHQPQHF	TGTGCCAGCAGCCCTGGGGGGGCGAGGGACCATCAGCCCCAGCATTTT
TRBV6-5	TRBJ2-3	TRBD2	-	CASSYSRLARRDTQYF	TGTGCCAGCAGTTACTCGAGACTAGCTCGCCGGGATACGCAGTATTTT
TRBV2	TRBJ1-6	TRBD1	-	CASSVGTDSPLHF	TGTGCCAGCAGTGTAGGGACAGACTCACCCCTCCACTTT